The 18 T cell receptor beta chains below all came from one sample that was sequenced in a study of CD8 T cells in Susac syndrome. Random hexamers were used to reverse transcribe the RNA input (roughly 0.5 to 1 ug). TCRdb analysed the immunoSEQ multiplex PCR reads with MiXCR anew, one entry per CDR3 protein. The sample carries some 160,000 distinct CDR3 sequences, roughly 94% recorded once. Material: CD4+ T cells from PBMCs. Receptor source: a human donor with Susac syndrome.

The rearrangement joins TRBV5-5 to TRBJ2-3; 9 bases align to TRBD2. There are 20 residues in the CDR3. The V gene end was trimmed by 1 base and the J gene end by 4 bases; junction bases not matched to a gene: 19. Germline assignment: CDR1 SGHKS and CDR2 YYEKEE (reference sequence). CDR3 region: CASSLSTQRGATWDPDTQYF. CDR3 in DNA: TGTGCCAGCAGCTTGAGCACCCAGCGGGGGGCCACCTGGGATCCAGATACGCAGTATTTT. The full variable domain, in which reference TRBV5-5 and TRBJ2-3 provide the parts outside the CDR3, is DAGVTQSPTHLIKTRGQQVTLRCSPISGHKSVSWYQQVLGQGPQFIFQYYEKEERGRGNFPDRFSARQFPNYSSELNVNALLLGDSALYLCASSLSTQRGATWDPDTQYFGPGTRLTVL.

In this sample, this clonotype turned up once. This CDR3 is CSARVSGTGPDTQYF. The CDR3 nucleotides read TGCAGTGCTAGAGTCTCCGGGACAGGCCCAGATACGCAGTATTTT. The chain is built from TRBV20-1 and TRBJ2-3; 8 nucleotides align to TRBD1. The CDR3 consists of 15 residues. Unmatched junction bases numbered 7, after V lost 1 base and J lost 4 bases. Germline CDR1 DFQATT, CDR2 SNEGSKA (reference sequence).

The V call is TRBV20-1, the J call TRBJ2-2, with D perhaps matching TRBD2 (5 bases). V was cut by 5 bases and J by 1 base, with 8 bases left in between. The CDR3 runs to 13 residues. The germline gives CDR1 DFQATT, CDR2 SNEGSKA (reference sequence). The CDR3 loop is CSALGVNTGELFF. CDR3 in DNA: TGCAGTGCTCTCGGGGTGAACACCGGGGAGCTGTTTTTT.

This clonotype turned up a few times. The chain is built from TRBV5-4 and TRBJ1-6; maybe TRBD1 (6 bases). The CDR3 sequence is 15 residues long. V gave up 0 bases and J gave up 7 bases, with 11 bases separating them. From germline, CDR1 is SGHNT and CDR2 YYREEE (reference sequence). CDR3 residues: CASSLDGQLNSPLHF. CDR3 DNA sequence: TGTGCCAGCAGCTTGGATGGACAGTTAAATTCACCCCTCCACTTT.

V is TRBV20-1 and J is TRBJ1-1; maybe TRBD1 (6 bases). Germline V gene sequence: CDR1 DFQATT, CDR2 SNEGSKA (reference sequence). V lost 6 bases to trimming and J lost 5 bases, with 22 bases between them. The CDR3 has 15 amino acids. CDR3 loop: CSAPLGGGYRTEAFF. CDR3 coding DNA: TGCAGTGCCCCCCTGGGGGGGGGCTATAGGACTGAAGCTTTCTTT.

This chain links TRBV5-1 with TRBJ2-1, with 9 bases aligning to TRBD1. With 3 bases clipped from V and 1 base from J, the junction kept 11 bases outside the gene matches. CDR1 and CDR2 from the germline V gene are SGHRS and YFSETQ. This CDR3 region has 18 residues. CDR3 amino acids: CASSSTKDRGFSYNEQFF. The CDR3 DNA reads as TGCGCCAGCAGCTCAACTAAAGACAGGGGGTTTTCCTACAATGAGCAGTTCTTC.

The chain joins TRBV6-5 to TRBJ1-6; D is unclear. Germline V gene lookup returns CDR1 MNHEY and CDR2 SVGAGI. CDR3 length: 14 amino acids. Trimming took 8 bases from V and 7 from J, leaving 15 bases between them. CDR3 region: CASGLVADNSPLHF. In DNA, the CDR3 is TGTGCCAGCGGTTTGGTCGCGGACAATTCACCCCTCCACTTT.

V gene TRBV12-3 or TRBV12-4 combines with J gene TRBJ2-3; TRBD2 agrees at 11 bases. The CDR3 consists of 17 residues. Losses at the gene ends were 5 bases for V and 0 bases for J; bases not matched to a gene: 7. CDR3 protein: CASSRPSGGKSTDTQYF. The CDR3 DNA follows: TGTGCCAGCAGTCGCCCTAGCGGGGGGAAAAGCACAGATACGCAGTATTTT.

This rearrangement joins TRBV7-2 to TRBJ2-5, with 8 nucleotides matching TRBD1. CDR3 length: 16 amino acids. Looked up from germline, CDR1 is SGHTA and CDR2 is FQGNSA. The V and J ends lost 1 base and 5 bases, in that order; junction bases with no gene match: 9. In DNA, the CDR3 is TGTGCCAGCAGCTTAGTTGGTACAGGGGGTGAGGAGACCCAGTACTTC. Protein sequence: CASSLVGTGGEETQYF.

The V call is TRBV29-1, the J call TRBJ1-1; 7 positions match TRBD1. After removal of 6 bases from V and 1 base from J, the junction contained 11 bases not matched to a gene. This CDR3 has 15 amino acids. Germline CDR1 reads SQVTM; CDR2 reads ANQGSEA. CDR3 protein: CSVQDRFQENTEAFF. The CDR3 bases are TGCAGCGTCCAGGACAGGTTCCAAGAGAACACTGAAGCTTTCTTT.

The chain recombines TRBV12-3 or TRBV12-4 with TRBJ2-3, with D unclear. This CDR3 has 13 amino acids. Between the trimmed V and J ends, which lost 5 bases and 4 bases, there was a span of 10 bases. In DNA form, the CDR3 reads TGTGCCAGCAGTCTTCTTGGTCCAGATACGCAGTATTTT. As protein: CASSLLGPDTQYF.

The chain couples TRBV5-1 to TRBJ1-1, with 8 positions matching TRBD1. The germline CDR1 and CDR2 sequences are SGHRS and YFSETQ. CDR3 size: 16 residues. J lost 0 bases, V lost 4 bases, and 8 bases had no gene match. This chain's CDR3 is CASSRGQGRVNTEAFF. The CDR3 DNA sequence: TGCGCCAGCAGCCGAGGACAGGGTCGGGTGAACACTGAAGCTTTCTTT.

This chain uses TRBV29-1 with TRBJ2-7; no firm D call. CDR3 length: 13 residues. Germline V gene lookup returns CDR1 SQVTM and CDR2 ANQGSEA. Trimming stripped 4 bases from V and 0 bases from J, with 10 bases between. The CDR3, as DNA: TGCAGCGTTGGGGTCCTTAGCTCCTACGAGCAGTACTTC. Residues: CSVGVLSSYEQYF.

The CDR3 spells CATSRHLDSYGYTF. The DNA for the CDR3 is TGTGCCACCAGCAGACACCTGGACAGCTATGGCTACACCTTC. The chain joins TRBV15 to TRBJ1-2; TRBD1 might be the D (6 bases). V shed 2 bases and J shed 4 bases, with 11 bases lying between them. The length of the CDR3 is 14 residues. Germline V gives CDR1 LNHNV, CDR2 YYDKDF (reference sequence).

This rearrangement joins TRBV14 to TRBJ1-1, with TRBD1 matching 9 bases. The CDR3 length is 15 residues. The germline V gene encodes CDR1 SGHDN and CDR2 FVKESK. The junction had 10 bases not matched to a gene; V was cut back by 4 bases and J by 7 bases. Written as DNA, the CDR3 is TGTGCCAGCAGCCGGACAGGGGCGACCTTATTTGAAGCTTTCTTT. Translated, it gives CASSRTGATLFEAFF.

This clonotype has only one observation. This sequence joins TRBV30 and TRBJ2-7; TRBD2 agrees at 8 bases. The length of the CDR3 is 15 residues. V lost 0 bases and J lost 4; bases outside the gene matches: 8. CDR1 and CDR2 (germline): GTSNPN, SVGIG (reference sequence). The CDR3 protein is CAWSVRELAVYEQYF. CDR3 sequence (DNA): TGTGCCTGGAGTGTGCGCGAACTAGCGGTGTACGAGCAGTACTTC.

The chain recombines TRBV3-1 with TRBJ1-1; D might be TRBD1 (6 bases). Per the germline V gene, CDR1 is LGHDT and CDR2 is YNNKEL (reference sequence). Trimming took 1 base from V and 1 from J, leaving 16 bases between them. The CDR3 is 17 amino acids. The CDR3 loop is CASSQGVGATGNTEAFF. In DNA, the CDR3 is TGTGCCAGCAGCCAAGGGGTGGGGGCGACAGGGAACACTGAAGCTTTCTTT.

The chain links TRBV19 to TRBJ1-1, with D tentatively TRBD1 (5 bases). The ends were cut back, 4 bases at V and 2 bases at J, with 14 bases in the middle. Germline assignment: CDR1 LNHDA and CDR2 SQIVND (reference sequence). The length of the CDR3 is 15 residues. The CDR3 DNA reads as TGTGCCAGTAGTACGGCCGGGACGGTTAACACTGAAGCTTTCTTT. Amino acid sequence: CASSTAGTVNTEAFF.